These T cell receptor beta chains were read from a single sample in a study of blood T cell repertoires in COVID-19. The protocol was immunoSEQ multiplex PCR, while the TCRdb copy is restricted to in-frame clones and leaves out a portion. The sample gives more than 150,000 clones, 70% to 85% of which show up once; approximately 13% is in the top ten. The sequenced material came from peripheral blood. The receptors come from a man aged 50-60 years who had recovered from COVID-19. CDR3s include the opening cysteine and the closing phenylalanine or tryptophan. Fields, in order: clone size, V gene, D gene, J gene, CDR3 protein, CDR3 DNA. D genes are given only for firm matches. Some rows mark clone size as missing; the rest say once, few, many or name a class of expanded clone.

clone_size: NA
v_call: TRBV7-9
d_call: NA
j_call: TRBJ2-1
cdr3_aa: CASSPTGSAENEQFF
cdr3_nt: TGTGCCAGCAGTCCTACGGGGTCAGCTGAAAATGAGCAGTTCTTC

clone_size: NA
v_call: TRBV3-1/TRBV3-2
d_call: NA
j_call: TRBJ1-2
cdr3_aa: CASSQEGRGGYTF
cdr3_nt: TGTGCCAGCAGCCAAGAGGGGAGAGGGGGCTACACCTTC

clone_size: once
v_call: TRBV4-1
d_call: NA
j_call: TRBJ2-7
cdr3_aa: CASSQGTGTRSYEQYF
cdr3_nt: TGCGCCAGCAGCCAAGGTACCGGGACAAGATCCTACGAGCAGTACTTC

clone_size: NA
v_call: TRBV6-2/TRBV6-3
d_call: NA
j_call: TRBJ1-2
cdr3_aa: CASSARGLGPNYGYTF
cdr3_nt: TGTGCCAGCAGTGCCCGGGGTTTGGGTCCTAACTATGGCTACACCTTC

clone_size: NA
v_call: TRBV2
d_call: TRBD1
j_call: TRBJ1-2
cdr3_aa: CASSPDRDSYYGYTF
cdr3_nt: TGTGCCAGCAGCCCGGACAGGGATTCATACTATGGCTACACCTTC

clone_size: NA
v_call: TRBV3-1/TRBV3-2
d_call: TRBD2
j_call: TRBJ2-3
cdr3_aa: CASRGGYTDTQYF
cdr3_nt: TGTGCCAGCAGGGGGGGGTACACAGATACGCAGTATTTT

clone_size: NA
v_call: TRBV4-2
d_call: TRBD1
j_call: TRBJ1-1
cdr3_aa: CASSHRQGASNTEAFF
cdr3_nt: TGTGCCAGCAGCCACCGACAGGGGGCTTCGAACACTGAAGCTTTCTTT

clone_size: NA
v_call: TRBV28
d_call: NA
j_call: TRBJ1-6
cdr3_aa: CASSNRVGNSPLHF
cdr3_nt: TGTGCCAGCAGTAACAGGGTTGGTAATTCACCCCTCCACTTT

clone_size: NA
v_call: TRBV5-1
d_call: NA
j_call: TRBJ2-5
cdr3_aa: CASSLGSGSETQYF
cdr3_nt: TGCGCCAGCAGCTTGGGTAGCGGTTCAGAGACCCAGTACTTC

clone_size: NA
v_call: TRBV11-2
d_call: NA
j_call: TRBJ2-5
cdr3_aa: CASSLQTQETQYF
cdr3_nt: TGTGCCAGCAGCCTCCAAACACAAGAGACCCAGTACTTC

clone_size: NA
v_call: TRBV19
d_call: NA
j_call: TRBJ1-5
cdr3_aa: CASKSTGNQPQHF
cdr3_nt: TGTGCCAGTAAGAGTACGGGCAATCAGCCCCAGCATTTT

clone_size: NA
v_call: TRBV7-3
d_call: TRBD1
j_call: TRBJ1-1
cdr3_aa: CASSWTGGEEAFF
cdr3_nt: TGTGCCAGCAGCTGGACAGGGGGCGAAGAAGCTTTCTTT

clone_size: few
v_call: TRBV29-1
d_call: NA
j_call: TRBJ2-3
cdr3_aa: CSALSSSTDTQYF
cdr3_nt: TGCAGCGCTCTATCGTCGAGCACAGATACGCAGTATTTT

clone_size: NA
v_call: TRBV19
d_call: TRBD1
j_call: TRBJ2-2
cdr3_aa: CASSMRGGVIRELFF
cdr3_nt: TGTGCCAGTAGTATGAGAGGGGGCGTCATACGGGAGCTGTTTTTT

clone_size: NA
v_call: TRBV11-2
d_call: NA
j_call: TRBJ2-1
cdr3_aa: CASSFASSGRERFF
cdr3_nt: TGTGCCAGCAGCTTCGCGAGTTCTGGGAGAGAGCGGTTCTTC

clone_size: NA
v_call: TRBV10-3
d_call: NA
j_call: TRBJ1-2
cdr3_aa: CAISEARGDGYTF
cdr3_nt: TGTGCCATCAGTGAGGCCCGGGGAGATGGCTACACCTTC

clone_size: NA
v_call: TRBV7-3
d_call: TRBD2
j_call: TRBJ2-1
cdr3_aa: CASSPSIAGGSNEQFF
cdr3_nt: TGTGCCAGCAGCCCTAGCATAGCGGGAGGATCCAATGAGCAGTTCTTC

clone_size: NA
v_call: TRBV2
d_call: NA
j_call: TRBJ2-3
cdr3_aa: CASSARLDLVGTDTQYF
cdr3_nt: TGTGCCAGCAGCGCAAGACTAGATTTAGTCGGGACAGATACGCAGTATTTT

clone_size: NA
v_call: TRBV7-2
d_call: NA
j_call: TRBJ1-5
cdr3_aa: CASSPGTNQPQHF
cdr3_nt: TGTGCCAGCAGCCCAGGAACCAATCAGCCCCAGCATTTT

clone_size: NA
v_call: TRBV30
d_call: TRBD2
j_call: TRBJ2-3
cdr3_aa: CAWRGLASTDTQYF
cdr3_nt: TGTGCCTGGAGGGGACTAGCGAGCACAGATACGCAGTATTTT

clone_size: NA
v_call: TRBV11-1
d_call: NA
j_call: TRBJ2-6
cdr3_aa: CASSGQVIAGANVLTF
cdr3_nt: TGTGCCAGCAGCGGCCAGGTTATCGCTGGGGCCAACGTCCTGACTTTC

clone_size: NA
v_call: TRBV6-5
d_call: NA
j_call: TRBJ1-3
cdr3_aa: CASYRSSGNTIYF
cdr3_nt: TGTGCCAGCTACAGAAGCTCTGGAAACACCATATATTTT

clone_size: NA
v_call: TRBV18
d_call: NA
j_call: TRBJ2-7
cdr3_aa: CASSPGTQSSYEQYF
cdr3_nt: TGTGCCAGCTCACCCGGGACTCAGAGCTCCTACGAGCAGTACTTC

clone_size: NA
v_call: TRBV7-2
d_call: TRBD2
j_call: TRBJ2-2
cdr3_aa: CASSLVGGSATGELFF
cdr3_nt: TGTGCCAGCAGCTTAGTTGGCGGGAGTGCCACCGGGGAGCTGTTTTTT

clone_size: NA
v_call: TRBV9
d_call: TRBD2
j_call: TRBJ2-3
cdr3_aa: CASSVATGTSGRNTDTQYF
cdr3_nt: TGTGCCAGCAGCGTAGCTACTGGGACTAGCGGGAGAAACACAGATACGCAGTATTTT

clone_size: NA
v_call: TRBV5-1
d_call: NA
j_call: TRBJ2-1
cdr3_aa: CASSLGAGGYNEQFF
cdr3_nt: TGCGCCAGCAGCTTGGGAGCGGGTGGCTACAATGAGCAGTTCTTC

clone_size: few
v_call: TRBV5-8
d_call: TRBD2
j_call: TRBJ2-1
cdr3_aa: CASSGVGLAKNNEQFF
cdr3_nt: TGTGCCAGCAGTGGCGTGGGACTAGCGAAAAACAATGAGCAGTTCTTC

clone_size: NA
v_call: TRBV19
d_call: TRBD1
j_call: TRBJ1-6
cdr3_aa: CASSMGTGGVSPLHF
cdr3_nt: TGTGCCAGTAGTATGGGGACAGGGGGTGTTTCACCCCTCCACTTT

clone_size: NA
v_call: TRBV5-1
d_call: NA
j_call: TRBJ2-7
cdr3_aa: CASSFTGRRAYEQYF
cdr3_nt: TGCGCCAGCAGCTTTACCGGGAGAAGGGCCTACGAGCAGTACTTC

clone_size: NA
v_call: TRBV30
d_call: NA
j_call: TRBJ1-5
cdr3_aa: CAWSVGWQEPQHF
cdr3_nt: TGTGCCTGGAGTGTAGGTTGGCAGGAGCCCCAGCATTTT

clone_size: NA
v_call: TRBV11-3
d_call: TRBD2
j_call: TRBJ2-1
cdr3_aa: CASSLEWEGNEQFF
cdr3_nt: TGTGCCAGCAGCTTAGAGTGGGAGGGGAATGAGCAGTTCTTC

clone_size: NA
v_call: TRBV5-3
d_call: TRBD1
j_call: TRBJ1-6
cdr3_aa: CARSPRTPGTGGDPKDNSPLHF
cdr3_nt: TGTGCCAGAAGCCCCAGGACCCCCGGGACAGGGGGCGATCCAAAGGATAATTCACCCCTCCACTTT

clone_size: NA
v_call: TRBV10-3
d_call: NA
j_call: TRBJ1-2
cdr3_aa: CAISETGAGTNYGYTF
cdr3_nt: TGTGCCATCAGTGAGACCGGCGCCGGGACAAACTATGGCTACACCTTC

clone_size: NA
v_call: TRBV30
d_call: NA
j_call: TRBJ2-3
cdr3_aa: CAVTVATDTQYF
cdr3_nt: TGTGCCGTCACTGTAGCCACAGATACGCAGTATTTT

clone_size: few
v_call: TRBV18
d_call: TRBD2
j_call: TRBJ2-1
cdr3_aa: CASSPPGTSGANEQFF
cdr3_nt: TGTGCCAGCTCACCACCCGGGACTAGCGGGGCCAATGAGCAGTTCTTC

clone_size: many
v_call: TRBV5-1
d_call: TRBD1
j_call: TRBJ1-4
cdr3_aa: CASSGTNEGTGDEKLFF
cdr3_nt: TGCGCCAGCAGCGGAACGAACGAAGGGACAGGGGATGAAAAACTGTTTTTT